Sequencing of this TCR beta chain was carried out in a study of vaccination and CD4 T cells after COVID-19. The overall study: Stimuli were overlapping spike peptide pools of SARS-CoV-2 and three common cold coronaviruses (HCoV-NL63, HCoV-OC43, HCoV-229E).

Trimming removed 4 bases from V and 3 bases from J; junction bases left unmatched: 5. The CDR3 length is 14 residues. Germline CDR1 and CDR2: MNHNS and SASEGT. Worth noting for this clonotype: What it recognizes is unknown.

Treatment in this sample: roughly 10-day PBMC culture with coronavirus spike peptide pools or control peptides (ViraFEST assay). Cultured CD4+ T cells had their DNA profiled by the Oncomine TCR Beta short-read assay. Each CDR3 protein is one row after TCRdb ran MiXCR on the PCR reads. The sample lists over 15,000 distinct CDR3 sequences, roughly 36% occurring once. V usage is TRBV6-1 and J usage is TRBJ2-7; 8 bases line up with TRBD2. The origin of this receptor is a human donor who received a COVID-19 vaccine. Sequenced material: CD4+ T cells from blood, cultured in vitro, taken before SARS-CoV-2 vaccination. CDR3 region: CASSARAGGYEQYF. The CDR3 nucleotides read TGTGCCAGCAGTGCGCGCGCGGGGGGCTACGAGCAGTACTTC.